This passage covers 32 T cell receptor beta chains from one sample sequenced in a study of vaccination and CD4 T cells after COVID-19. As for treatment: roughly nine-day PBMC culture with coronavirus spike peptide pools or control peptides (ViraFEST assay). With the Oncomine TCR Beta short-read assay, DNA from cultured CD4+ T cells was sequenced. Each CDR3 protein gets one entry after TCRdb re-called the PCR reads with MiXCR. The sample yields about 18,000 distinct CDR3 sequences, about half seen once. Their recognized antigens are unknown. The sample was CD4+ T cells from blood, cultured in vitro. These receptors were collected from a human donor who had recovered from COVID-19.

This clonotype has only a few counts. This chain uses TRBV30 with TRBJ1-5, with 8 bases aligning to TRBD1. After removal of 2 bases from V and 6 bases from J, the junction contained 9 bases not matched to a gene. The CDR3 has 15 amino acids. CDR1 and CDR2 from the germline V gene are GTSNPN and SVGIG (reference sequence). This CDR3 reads CAWSRQGAKGQPQHF. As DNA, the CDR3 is TGTGCCTGGAGTCGGCAGGGGGCGAAGGGTCAGCCCCAGCATTTT.

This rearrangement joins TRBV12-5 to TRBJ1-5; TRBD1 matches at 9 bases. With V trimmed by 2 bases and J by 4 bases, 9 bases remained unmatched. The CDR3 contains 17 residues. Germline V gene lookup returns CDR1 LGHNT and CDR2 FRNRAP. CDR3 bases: TGTGCTAGTGGTTTGCGGACCACAGGGGGCGCAAATCAGCCCCAGCATTTT. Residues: CASGLRTTGGANQPQHF.

In DNA, the CDR3 is TGTGCCAGCAGCCATGGGACTAGCTTCTACGAGCAGTACTTC. Amino acids: CASSHGTSFYEQYF. V gene TRBV4-2 combines with J gene TRBJ2-7; 9 bases map to TRBD2. The CDR3 has 14 residues. J gave up 3 bases and V 3 bases, and 3 bases lay outside the gene matches. Germline V gene data show CDR1 as LGHNA and CDR2 as YNFKEQ.

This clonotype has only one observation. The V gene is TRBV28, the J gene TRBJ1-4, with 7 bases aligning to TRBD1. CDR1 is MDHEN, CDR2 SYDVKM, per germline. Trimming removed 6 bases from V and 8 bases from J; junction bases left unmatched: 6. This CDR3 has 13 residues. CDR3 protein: CASRVTGSEKLFF. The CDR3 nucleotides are TGTGCCAGCAGAGTGACAGGGTCCGAAAAACTGTTTTTT.

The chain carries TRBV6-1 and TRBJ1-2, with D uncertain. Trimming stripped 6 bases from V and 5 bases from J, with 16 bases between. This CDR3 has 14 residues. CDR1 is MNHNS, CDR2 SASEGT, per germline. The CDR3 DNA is TGTGCCAGCAGCACTCCGCAGGAACTTTATGGCTACACCTTC. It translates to CASSTPQELYGYTF.

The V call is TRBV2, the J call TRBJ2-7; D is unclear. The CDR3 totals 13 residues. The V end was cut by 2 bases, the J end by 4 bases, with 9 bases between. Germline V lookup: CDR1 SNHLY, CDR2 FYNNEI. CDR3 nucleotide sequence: TGTGCCAGCAGTGAACCCCAGCGTTACGAGCAGTACTTC. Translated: CASSEPQRYEQYF.

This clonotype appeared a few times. As DNA, the CDR3 is TGTGCCAGCACAACGGAGACCTACGAGCAGTACTTC. Translation gives CASTTETYEQYF. The chain employs TRBV2 and TRBJ2-7; D unclear. Germline V gives CDR1 SNHLY, CDR2 FYNNEI. CDR3 length: 12 amino acids. Trimming left V 7 bases short and J 2 bases short, with 9 bases between.

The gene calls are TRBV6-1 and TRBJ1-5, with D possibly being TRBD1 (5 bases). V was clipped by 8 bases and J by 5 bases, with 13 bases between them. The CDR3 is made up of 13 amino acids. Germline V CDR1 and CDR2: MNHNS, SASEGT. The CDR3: CASGGDNYQPQHF. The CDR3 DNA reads TGTGCCAGCGGAGGGGATAACTATCAGCCCCAGCATTTT.

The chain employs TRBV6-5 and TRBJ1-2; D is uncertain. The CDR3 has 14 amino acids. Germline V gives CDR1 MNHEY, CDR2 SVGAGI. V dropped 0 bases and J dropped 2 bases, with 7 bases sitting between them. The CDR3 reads CASSYSTGNYGYTF. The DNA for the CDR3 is TGTGCCAGCAGTTACTCGACGGGGAACTATGGCTACACCTTC.

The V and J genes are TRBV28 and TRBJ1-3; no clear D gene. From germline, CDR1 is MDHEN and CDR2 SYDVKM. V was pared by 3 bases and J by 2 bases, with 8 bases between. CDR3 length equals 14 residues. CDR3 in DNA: TGTGCCAGCAGTTTTGAGGAAGCTGGAAACACCATATATTTT. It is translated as CASSFEEAGNTIYF. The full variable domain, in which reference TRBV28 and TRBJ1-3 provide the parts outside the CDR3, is DVKVTQSSRYLVKRTGEKVFLECVQDMDHENMFWYRQDPGLGLRLIYFSYDVKMKEKGDIPEGYSVSREKKERFSLILESASTNQTSMYLCASSFEEAGNTIYFGEGSWLTVV.

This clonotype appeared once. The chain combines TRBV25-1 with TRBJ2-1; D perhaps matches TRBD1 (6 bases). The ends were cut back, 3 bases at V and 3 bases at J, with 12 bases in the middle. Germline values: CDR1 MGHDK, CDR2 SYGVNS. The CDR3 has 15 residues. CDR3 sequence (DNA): TGTGCCAGCAGTGAGCAGGGGCCTTACTACAATGAGCAGTTCTTC. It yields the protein CASSEQGPYYNEQFF.

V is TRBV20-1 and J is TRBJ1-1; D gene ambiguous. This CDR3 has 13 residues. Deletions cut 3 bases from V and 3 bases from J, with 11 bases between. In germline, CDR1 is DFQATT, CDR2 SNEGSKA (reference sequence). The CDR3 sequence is CSARLGIYTEAFF. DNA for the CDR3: TGCAGTGCTAGGCTTGGAATCTACACTGAAGCTTTCTTT.

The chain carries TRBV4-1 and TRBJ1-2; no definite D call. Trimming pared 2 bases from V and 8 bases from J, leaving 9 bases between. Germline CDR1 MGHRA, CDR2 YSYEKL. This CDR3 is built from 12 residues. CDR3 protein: CASSQLDLGYTF. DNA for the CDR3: TGCGCCAGCAGCCAACTCGATCTGGGCTACACCTTC.

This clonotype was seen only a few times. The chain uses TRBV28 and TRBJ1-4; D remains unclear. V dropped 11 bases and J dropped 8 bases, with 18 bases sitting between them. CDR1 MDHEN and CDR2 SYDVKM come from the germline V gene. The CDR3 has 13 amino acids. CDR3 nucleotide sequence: TGTGCCTCCATTGAGGGAGGTGGAGAAAAACTGTTTTTT. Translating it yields CASIEGGGEKLFF.

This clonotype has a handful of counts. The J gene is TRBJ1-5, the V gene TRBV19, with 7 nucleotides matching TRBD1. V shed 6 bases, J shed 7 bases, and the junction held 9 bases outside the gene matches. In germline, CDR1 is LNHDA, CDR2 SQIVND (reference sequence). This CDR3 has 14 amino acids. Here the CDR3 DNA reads TGTGCCAGTAGGCGACAGGGTGGAGGGCAGCCCCAGCATTTT. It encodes CASRRQGGGQPQHF.

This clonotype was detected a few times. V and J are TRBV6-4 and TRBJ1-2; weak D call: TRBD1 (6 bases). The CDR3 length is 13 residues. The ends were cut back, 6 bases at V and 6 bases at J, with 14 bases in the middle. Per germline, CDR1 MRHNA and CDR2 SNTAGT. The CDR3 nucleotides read TGTGCCAGCAGAGGGACATCCCGGCATGGCTACACCTTC. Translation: CASRGTSRHGYTF.

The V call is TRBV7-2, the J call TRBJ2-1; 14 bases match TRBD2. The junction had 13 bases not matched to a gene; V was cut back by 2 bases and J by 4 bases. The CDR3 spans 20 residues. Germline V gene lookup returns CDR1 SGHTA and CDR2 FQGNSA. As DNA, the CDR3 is TGTGCCAGCAGCTTAAGGGGGGGTGGGACTAGCGGGAGACGATACAATGAGCAGTTCTTC. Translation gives CASSLRGGGTSGRRYNEQFF.

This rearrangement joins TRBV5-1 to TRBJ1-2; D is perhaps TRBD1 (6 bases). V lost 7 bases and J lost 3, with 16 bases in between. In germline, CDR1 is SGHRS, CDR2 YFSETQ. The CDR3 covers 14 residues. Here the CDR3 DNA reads TGCGCCAGCGTCATCGGGCCAGGGGACTATGGCTACACCTTC. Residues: CASVIGPGDYGYTF.

The CDR3 is CASSPSTGTGPGYTF. In DNA, the CDR3 is TGTGCCAGCAGCCCATCTACCGGGACAGGGCCGGGCTACACCTTC. The chain has TRBV9 and TRBJ1-2; 9 bases agree with TRBD1. The germline gives CDR1 SGDLS, CDR2 YYNGEE. V was clipped by 4 bases and J by 8 bases; unmatched bases: 12. The CDR3 totals 15 residues.

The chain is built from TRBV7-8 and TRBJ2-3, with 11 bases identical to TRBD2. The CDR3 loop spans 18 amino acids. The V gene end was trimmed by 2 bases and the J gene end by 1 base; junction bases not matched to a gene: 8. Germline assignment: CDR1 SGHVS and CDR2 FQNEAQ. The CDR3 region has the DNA TGTGCCAGCAGCTTACCAACCTTAGCGGGAGGGGGCACAGATACGCAGTATTTT. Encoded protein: CASSLPTLAGGGTDTQYF.

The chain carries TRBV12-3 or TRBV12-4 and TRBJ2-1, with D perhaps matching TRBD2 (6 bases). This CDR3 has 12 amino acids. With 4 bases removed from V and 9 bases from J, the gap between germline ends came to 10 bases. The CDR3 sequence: CASSSRRGEQFF. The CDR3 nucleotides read TGTGCCAGCAGTTCCAGGAGGGGTGAGCAGTTCTTC.

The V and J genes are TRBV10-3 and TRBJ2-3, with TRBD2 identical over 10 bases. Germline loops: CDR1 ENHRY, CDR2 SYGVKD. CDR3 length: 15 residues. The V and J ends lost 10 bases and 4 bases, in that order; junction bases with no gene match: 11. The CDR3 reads CATWQSGRAPDTQYF. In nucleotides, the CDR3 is TGTGCCACCTGGCAGAGCGGGAGGGCCCCAGATACGCAGTATTTT.

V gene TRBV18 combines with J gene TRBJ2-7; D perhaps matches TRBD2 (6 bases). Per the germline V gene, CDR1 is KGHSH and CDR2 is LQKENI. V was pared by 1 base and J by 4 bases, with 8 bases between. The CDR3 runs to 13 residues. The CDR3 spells CASSPRAGYEQYF. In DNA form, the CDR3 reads TGTGCCAGCTCACCACGGGCGGGGTACGAGCAGTACTTC.

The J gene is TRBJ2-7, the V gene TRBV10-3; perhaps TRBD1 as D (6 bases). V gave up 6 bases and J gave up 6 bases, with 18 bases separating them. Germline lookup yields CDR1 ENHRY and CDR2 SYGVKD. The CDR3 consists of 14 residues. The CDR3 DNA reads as TGTGCCATCAGAACCGGGACAAATTCTCCCGAGCAGTACTTC. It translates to CAIRTGTNSPEQYF.

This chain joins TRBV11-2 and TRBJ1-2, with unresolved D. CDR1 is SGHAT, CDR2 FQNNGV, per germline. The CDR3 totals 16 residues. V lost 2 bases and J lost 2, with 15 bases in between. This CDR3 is CASSLYAEGGNYGYTF. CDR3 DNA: TGTGCCAGCAGCTTATATGCAGAGGGTGGCAACTATGGCTACACCTTC.

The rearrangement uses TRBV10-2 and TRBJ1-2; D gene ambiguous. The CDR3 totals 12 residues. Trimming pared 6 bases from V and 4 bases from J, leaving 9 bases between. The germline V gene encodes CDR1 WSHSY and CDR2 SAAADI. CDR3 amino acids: CASRSGRYGYTF. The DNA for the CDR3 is TGCGCCAGCAGGTCAGGTCGCTATGGCTACACCTTC.

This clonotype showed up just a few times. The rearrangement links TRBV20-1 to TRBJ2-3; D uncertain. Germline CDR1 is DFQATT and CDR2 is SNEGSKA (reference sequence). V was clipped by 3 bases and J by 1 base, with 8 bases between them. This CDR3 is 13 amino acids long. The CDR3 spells CSASGGGTDTQYF. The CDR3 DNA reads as TGCAGTGCTAGTGGTGGGGGCACAGATACGCAGTATTTT.

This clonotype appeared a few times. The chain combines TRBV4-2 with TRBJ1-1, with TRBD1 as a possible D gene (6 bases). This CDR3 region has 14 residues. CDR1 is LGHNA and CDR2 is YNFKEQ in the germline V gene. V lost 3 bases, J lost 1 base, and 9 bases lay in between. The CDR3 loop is CASSQVGGNTEAFF. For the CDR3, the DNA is TGTGCCAGCAGCCAGGTAGGGGGGAACACTGAAGCTTTCTTT.

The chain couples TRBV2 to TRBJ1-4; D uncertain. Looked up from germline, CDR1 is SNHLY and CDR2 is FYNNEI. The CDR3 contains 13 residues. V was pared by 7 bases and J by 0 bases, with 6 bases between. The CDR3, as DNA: TGTGCCAGCAACCTTGCAACTAATGAAAAACTGTTTTTT. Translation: CASNLATNEKLFF. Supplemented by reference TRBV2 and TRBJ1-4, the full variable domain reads EPEVTQTPSHQVTQMGQEVILRCVPISNHLYFYWYRQILGQKVEFLVSFYNNEISEKSEIFDDQFSVERPDGSNFTLKIRSTKLEDSAMYFCASNLATNEKLFFGSGTQLSVL.

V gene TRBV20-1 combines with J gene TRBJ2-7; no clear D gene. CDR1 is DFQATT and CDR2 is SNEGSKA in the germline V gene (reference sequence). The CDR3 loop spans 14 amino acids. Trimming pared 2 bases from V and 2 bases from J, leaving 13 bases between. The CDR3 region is CSARPGLSPYEQYF. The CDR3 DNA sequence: TGCAGTGCTAGACCTGGTTTGAGTCCCTACGAGCAGTACTTC.

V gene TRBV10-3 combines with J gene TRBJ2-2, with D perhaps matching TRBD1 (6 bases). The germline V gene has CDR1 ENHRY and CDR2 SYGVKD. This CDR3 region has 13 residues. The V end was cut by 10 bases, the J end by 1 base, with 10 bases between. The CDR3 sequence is CATEGQNTGELFF. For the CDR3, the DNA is TGTGCCACCGAGGGACAGAACACCGGGGAGCTGTTTTTT.

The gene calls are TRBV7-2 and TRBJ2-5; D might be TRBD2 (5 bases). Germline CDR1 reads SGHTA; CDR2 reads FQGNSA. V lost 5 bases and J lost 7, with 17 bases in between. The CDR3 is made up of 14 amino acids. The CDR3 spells CASSASTGSMTQYF. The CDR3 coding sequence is TGTGCCAGCAGCGCGTCGACGGGAAGTATGACCCAGTACTTC.